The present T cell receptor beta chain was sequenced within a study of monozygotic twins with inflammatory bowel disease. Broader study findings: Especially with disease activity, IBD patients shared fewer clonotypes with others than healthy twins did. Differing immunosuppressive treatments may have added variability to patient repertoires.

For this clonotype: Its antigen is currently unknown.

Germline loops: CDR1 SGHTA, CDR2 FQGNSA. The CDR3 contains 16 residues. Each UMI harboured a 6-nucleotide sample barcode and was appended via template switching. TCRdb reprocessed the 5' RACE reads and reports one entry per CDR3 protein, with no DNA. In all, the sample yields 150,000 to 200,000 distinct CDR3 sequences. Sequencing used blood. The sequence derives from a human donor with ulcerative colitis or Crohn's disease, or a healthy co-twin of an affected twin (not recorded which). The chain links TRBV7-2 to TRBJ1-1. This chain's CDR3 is CASSLAPSEFGTEAFF.